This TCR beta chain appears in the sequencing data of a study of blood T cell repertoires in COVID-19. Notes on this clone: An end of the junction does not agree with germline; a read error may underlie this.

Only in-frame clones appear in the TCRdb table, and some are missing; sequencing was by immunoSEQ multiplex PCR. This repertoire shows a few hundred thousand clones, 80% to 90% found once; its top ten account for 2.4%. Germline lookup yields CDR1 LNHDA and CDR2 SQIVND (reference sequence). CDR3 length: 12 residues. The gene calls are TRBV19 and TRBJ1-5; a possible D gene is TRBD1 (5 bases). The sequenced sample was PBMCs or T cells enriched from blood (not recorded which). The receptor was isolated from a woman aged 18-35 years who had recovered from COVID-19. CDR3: CASSKGVAGQYF. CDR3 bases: TGTGCCAGTAGTAAGGGAGTAGCGGGGCAATATTTT.